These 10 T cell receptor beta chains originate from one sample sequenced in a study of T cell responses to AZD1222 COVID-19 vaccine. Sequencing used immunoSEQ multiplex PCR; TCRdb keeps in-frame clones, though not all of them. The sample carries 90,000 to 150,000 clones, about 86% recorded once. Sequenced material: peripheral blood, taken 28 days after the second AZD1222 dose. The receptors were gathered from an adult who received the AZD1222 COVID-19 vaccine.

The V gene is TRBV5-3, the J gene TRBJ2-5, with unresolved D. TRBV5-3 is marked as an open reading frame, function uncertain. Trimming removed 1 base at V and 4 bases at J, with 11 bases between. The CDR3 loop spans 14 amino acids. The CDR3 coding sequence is TGTGCCAGAAGCTTGTGTGGCGGAAGAGAGACCCAGTACTTC. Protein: CARSLCGGRETQYF.

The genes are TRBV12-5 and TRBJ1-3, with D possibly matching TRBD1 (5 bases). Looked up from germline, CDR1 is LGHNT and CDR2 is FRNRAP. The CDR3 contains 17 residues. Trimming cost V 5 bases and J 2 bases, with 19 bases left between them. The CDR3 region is CASGQVVQEGAGNTIYF. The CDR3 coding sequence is TGTGCTAGTGGTCAGGTGGTACAGGAAGGAGCTGGAAACACCATATATTTT.

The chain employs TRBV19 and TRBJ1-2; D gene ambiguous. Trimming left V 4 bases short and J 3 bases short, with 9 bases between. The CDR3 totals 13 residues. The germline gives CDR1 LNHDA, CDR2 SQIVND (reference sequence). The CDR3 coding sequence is TGTGCCAGTAGTAGGGCAGAAGACTATGGCTACACCTTC. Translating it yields CASSRAEDYGYTF.

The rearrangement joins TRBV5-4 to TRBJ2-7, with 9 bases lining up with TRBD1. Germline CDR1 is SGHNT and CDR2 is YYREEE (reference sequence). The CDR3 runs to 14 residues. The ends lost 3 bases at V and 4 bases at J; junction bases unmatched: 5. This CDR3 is CASSSGQGQYEQYF. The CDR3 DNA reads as TGTGCCAGCAGCTCGGGACAGGGTCAATACGAGCAGTACTTC.

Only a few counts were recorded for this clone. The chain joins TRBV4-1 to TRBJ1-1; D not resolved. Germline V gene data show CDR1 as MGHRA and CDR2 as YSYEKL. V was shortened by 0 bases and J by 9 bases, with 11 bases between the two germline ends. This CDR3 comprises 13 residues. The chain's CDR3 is CASSQDETQKAFF. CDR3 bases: TGCGCCAGCAGCCAAGATGAGACCCAAAAAGCTTTCTTT.

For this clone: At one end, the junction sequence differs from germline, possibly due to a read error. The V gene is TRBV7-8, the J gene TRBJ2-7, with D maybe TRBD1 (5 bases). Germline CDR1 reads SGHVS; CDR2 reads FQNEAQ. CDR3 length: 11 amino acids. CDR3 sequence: CASSLDSAQYF. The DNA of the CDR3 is TGTGCCAGCAGTTTAGACAGCGCGCAGTACTTC.

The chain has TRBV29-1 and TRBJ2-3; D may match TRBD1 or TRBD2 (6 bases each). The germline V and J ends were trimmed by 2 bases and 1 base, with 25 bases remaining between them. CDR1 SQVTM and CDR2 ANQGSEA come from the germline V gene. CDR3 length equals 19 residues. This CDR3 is CSVELPPGGRGSGTDTQYF. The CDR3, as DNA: TGCAGCGTTGAATTACCCCCCGGGGGCAGGGGAAGTGGCACAGATACGCAGTATTTT.

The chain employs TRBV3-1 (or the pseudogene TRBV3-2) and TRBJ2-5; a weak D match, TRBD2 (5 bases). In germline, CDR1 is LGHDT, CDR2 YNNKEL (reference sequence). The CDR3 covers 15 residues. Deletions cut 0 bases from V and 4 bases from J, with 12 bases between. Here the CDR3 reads CASSQDHGVLETQYF. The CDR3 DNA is TGTGCCAGCAGCCAAGATCACGGGGTGTTAGAGACCCAGTACTTC.

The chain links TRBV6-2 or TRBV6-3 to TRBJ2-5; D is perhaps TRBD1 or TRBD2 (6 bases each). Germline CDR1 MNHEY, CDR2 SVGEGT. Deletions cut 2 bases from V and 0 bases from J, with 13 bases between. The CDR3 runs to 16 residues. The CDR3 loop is CASSYGEGGDQETQYF. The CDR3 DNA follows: TGTGCCAGCAGTTACGGTGAGGGGGGAGACCAAGAGACCCAGTACTTC.

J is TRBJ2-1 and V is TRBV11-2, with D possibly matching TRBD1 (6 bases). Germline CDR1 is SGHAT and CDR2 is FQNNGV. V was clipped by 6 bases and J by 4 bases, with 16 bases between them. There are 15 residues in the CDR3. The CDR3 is CASSPDWTAYNEQFF. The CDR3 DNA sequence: TGTGCCAGCAGTCCCGATTGGACAGCTTACAATGAGCAGTTCTTC.